A single sample is the source of the 12 T cell receptor beta chains below, sequenced in a study of molecular identifiers for immune sequencing clone quantification. Via MiXCR, TCRdb re-called the PCR reads, giving one row per CDR3 protein. The sample lists about 510,000 distinct CDR3 sequences; about a fifth were seen once. Sequencing was carried out using naive CD8+ T cells from blood, with Jurkat cell RNA spiked in. As for subset: FACS-sorted CD8+CD4-CCR7+CD45RA+ naive T cells. The receptor set was obtained from a human donor in good health. Some libraries in this study had Jurkat cell RNA spiked in.

V and J are TRBV11-2 and TRBJ1-1, with unresolved D. The V and J ends lost 5 bases and 11 bases respectively, with 12 bases between them. The length of the CDR3 is 11 residues. From germline, CDR1 is SGHAT and CDR2 FQNNGV. The CDR3 protein is CASSPAGRAFF. In DNA form, the CDR3 reads TGTGCCAGCAGCCCCGCAGGTAGGGCTTTCTTT.

This clonotype was seen many times. The junction and the germline gene differ at one end; a read error may be behind it. This sequence joins TRBV12-3 or TRBV12-4 and TRBJ2-3; no clear D. This CDR3 is built from 15 residues. CDR3 loop: CASSLGVRNTDTQYF. In DNA form, the CDR3 reads TGTGCCAGCAGCTTAGGAGTTAGGAACACAGATACGCAGTATTTT.

This clonotype was recorded many times. V usage is TRBV29-1 and J usage is TRBJ2-7; TRBD1 agrees at 7 bases. The germline V gene encodes CDR1 SQVTM and CDR2 ANQGSEA. The CDR3 sequence is 16 residues long. J was trimmed by 3 bases and V by 0 bases; bases with no gene match: 11. This CDR3 is CSVEDQSGTADYEQYF. CDR3 DNA sequence: TGCAGCGTTGAAGATCAGTCGGGGACAGCGGACTACGAGCAGTACTTC.

Notes on this clonotype: Just one base apart from a much larger clone, this may be a read error. The rearrangement links TRBV28 to TRBJ2-7; D is unclear. CDR1 is MDHEN, CDR2 SYDVKM, per germline. Trimming took 6 bases from V and 3 from J, leaving 18 bases between them. The CDR3 has 15 residues. DNA of the CDR3: TGTGCCAGCAGCCCTGCGACCCCCACGGTCTACGAGCAGTACTTC. Protein product: CASSPATPTVYEQYF.

The chain links TRBV18 to TRBJ1-1; the D is unclear. The CDR3 contains 16 residues. Trimming left V 0 bases short and J 0 bases short, with 11 bases between. Germline CDR1 and CDR2: KGHSH and LQKENI. CDR3 sequence reads: CASSPPGPQLNTEAFF. CDR3 DNA sequence: TGTGCCAGCTCACCACCGGGCCCCCAGTTGAACACTGAAGCTTTCTTT.

There are a few counts of this clonotype. This chain joins TRBV4-1 and TRBJ1-1; D perhaps matches TRBD1 (6 bases). The CDR3 covers 14 residues. Per germline, CDR1 MGHRA and CDR2 YSYEKL. V lost 6 bases and J 3 bases, leaving 14 bases between the germline ends. The CDR3 DNA is TGCGCCAGCAGACGACAGGCGATTGACACTGAAGCTTTCTTT. Protein product: CASRRQAIDTEAFF.

The table lists this clonotype with many counts. This chain connects TRBV2 to TRBJ2-3; D is unresolved. The germline CDR1 and CDR2 sequences are SNHLY and FYNNEI. The CDR3 sequence is 13 residues long. The V gene lost 3 bases and the J gene lost 1 base, with 5 bases spanning the gap. The CDR3 reads CASSDARTDTQYF. The CDR3 DNA reads as TGTGCCAGCAGTGACGCCCGCACAGATACGCAGTATTTT.

This clonotype turned up a few times. V is TRBV29-1 and J is TRBJ2-2; D is ambiguous. Germline loops: CDR1 SQVTM, CDR2 ANQGSEA. Trimming left V 4 bases short and J 2 bases short, with 5 bases between. The CDR3 has 12 residues. The CDR3 here is CSVVRNTGELFF. The CDR3 coding sequence is TGCAGCGTTGTAAGAAACACCGGGGAGCTGTTTTTT.

Comments on this clonotype: The CDR3 carries no conserved terminal phenylalanine or tryptophan, so it likely arises from a read error. The chain has TRBV3-1 and TRBJ1-1; unclear D gene. Trimming took off 0 bases at V and 3 bases at J, with 14 bases between the two ends. CDR1 is LGHDT, CDR2 YNNKEL, per germline (reference sequence). The CDR3 is made up of 16 amino acids. The chain's CDR3 is CASSQDALRVDTEAFL. The CDR3 nucleotides read TGTGCCAGCAGCCAAGATGCGCTCCGTGTGGACACTGAAGCTTTCCTT.

The chain recombines TRBV6-2 or TRBV6-3 with TRBJ1-1, with unresolved D. The CDR3 has 14 amino acids. The V gene's germline CDR1 is MNHEY and CDR2 SVGEGT. Trimming cost V 5 bases and J 5 bases, with 15 bases left between them. The CDR3 sequence: CASSTTEGNTEAFF. CDR3 nucleotides: TGTGCCAGCAGTACCACAGAGGGTAATACTGAAGCTTTCTTT.

V is TRBV25-1 and J is TRBJ1-1, with 8 bases fitting TRBD1. Germline assignment: CDR1 MGHDK and CDR2 SYGVNS. The CDR3 consists of 14 residues. Trimming took 3 bases from V and 1 from J; bases not matched to a gene: 1. CDR3 nucleotide sequence: TGTGCCAGCAGTGACAGGGGGCCGAACACTGAAGCTTTCTTT. Protein product: CASSDRGPNTEAFF.

This clonotype was recorded at least ten times. This sequence joins TRBV7-9 and TRBJ1-6, with TRBD1 matching 8 bases. Germline V gives CDR1 SEHNR, CDR2 FQNEAQ (reference sequence). There are 11 residues in the CDR3. V shed 5 bases, J shed 14 bases, and the junction held 2 bases outside the gene matches. This CDR3 is CASSPDRALHF. CDR3 in DNA: TGTGCCAGCAGCCCGGACAGGGCCCTCCACTTT.